This T cell receptor (beta chain) was sequenced during a study of graft-versus-host responses after intestinal transplantation. In the study overall: All of the recipients had induction that used anti-thymocyte globulin, then tacrolimus and steroids for approximately 3 years. The study's findings and limits: There were GvH clones found in recipient marrow, and some of them appeared first in ileum or blood. Early after transplant, HvG declines were associated with peak levels of circulating GvH clones.

The CDR3 has 13 amino acids. The V end lost 4 bases, the J end lost 1 base, and 9 bases lay between the germline ends. Germline V gives CDR1 GTSNPN, CDR2 SVGIG (reference sequence). Profiling relied on immunoSEQ multiplex PCR, and the TCRdb table lists in-frame clones only, not all of them. The table has approximately 110,000 clones, 93% seen once. Regarding this clone: Its cognate antigen is unknown.

The chain couples TRBV30 to TRBJ2-3; D might be TRBD2 (5 bases). The sequences come from unstimulated CD8+ T cells sorted from spleen or lymph node cells, collected before transplant. The source of this sequence is a human donor who was the organ donor for an intestinal transplant. DNA for the CDR3: TGTGCCTGGACTACTAGTCGCACAGATACGCAGTATTTT. Protein: CAWTTSRTDTQYF.